Detailed here is one T cell receptor (beta chain). Its target antigen remains unknown. Per-nucleotide qualities are absent, and no much larger clonotype sits a single base away. Spanning cysteine to phenylalanine, the CDR3 consists of 15 amino acids. The only DNA kept is the CDR3, 45 bases in frame from the first base. The V end loses 5 bases and the J end loses 2 bases, and a stretch of 15 bases separates them. Looking up the germline V gene yields CDR1 SGHTA and CDR2 FQGNSA. This entry comes from a study of OX40 agonist ivuxolimab in advanced cancers. Regarding the research as a whole: The costimulatory receptor OX40 (CD134) was targeted by ivuxolimab, a fully human IgG2 agonistic monoclonal antibody. Intravenous ivuxolimab was administered to patients every 2 weeks at six dose levels: 0.01, 0.1, 0.3, 1.5, 3 and 10 mg/kg. Of the approximately 53 patients in dose escalation, about 20 had hepatocellular carcinoma, approximately 15 had melanoma, 9 had renal cell carcinoma and 9 had head and neck cancer. In the dose-escalation cohort, more than 80% of patients were male, and the mean age was approximately 60 years with a range of about 23 to 79. Patients were allowed to have had prior anti-PD-1, anti-PD-L1 or anti-CTLA-4 therapy, and 30% to 40% of the dose-escalation patients had been treated with checkpoint inhibitors. Partial responses occurred in three dose-escalation patients: two with cutaneous melanoma and one with hepatocellular carcinoma. The purpose of peripheral TCRbeta sequencing was to test whether ivuxolimab changed TCR sequence diversity and led to clonal T-cell expansion. The monotherapy dose-escalation portion (N of about 50 patients) of the phase I ivuxolimab trial is reported in the paper. What the work shows at the level of the full study, not this receptor alone: After ivuxolimab, expanded clones were on average more numerous among CD8+ T cells than among CD4+ T cells. In the 0.1-3.0 mg/kg groups, partial responders were among the patients with the lowest normalized peripheral clonal expansion, particularly in CD8+ T cells. At doses of 0.1 to 3.0 mg/kg, clonal expansion of both CD4+ and CD8+ T cells in blood was seen between baseline and week 6. The antigen specificity of the peripheral T cells that underwent clonal expansion was not determined. Low levels of normalized T-cell clonal expansion were also seen in some patients who did not respond.

For sequencing of the TCRbeta CDR3 region, genomic DNA was extracted from the sorted cells. The immunoSEQ Assay was used for sequencing of TCRbeta CDR3 regions. Drawn from immuneACCESS, this table holds only the in-frame rearrangements with V and J called that TCRdb kept. Clones are partly lost; checked studies trace under half to an unresolved V gene and leave the rest unexplained. The sample includes approximately 71,000 clones, with around 94% observed a single time. The ten largest make up more than 15% of the sample. Patients with a history of autoimmune disease or receiving systemic immunosuppression were excluded from the trial. Peripheral blood for TCR sequencing was collected from all dose cohorts at baseline, on cycle 4 day 1, and on cycle 7 day 1. Samples came from an open-label, multicenter, first-in-human phase I dose-escalation trial of ivuxolimab. Adults with locally advanced or metastatic head and neck squamous cell, hepatocellular, melanoma or renal cell carcinoma were enrolled in the trial. Before TCR sequencing, CD4+ T cells and CD8+ T cells were sorted from peripheral blood as separate populations.

The chain uses TRBV7-2 and TRBJ1-2; TRBD1 is possibly the D segment (5 matching bases). The sample in question was CD4+ or CD8+ T cells sorted from blood, obtained in a trial of the OX40 agonist ivuxolimab. The receptor's source is an adult with an advanced solid tumor such as melanoma, head and neck, liver or kidney cancer. CDR3 region: CASSPTGRANYGYTF. The DNA reads TGTGCCAGCAGCCCCACAGGAAGGGCAAACTATGGCTACACCTTC.